These 20 T cell receptor beta chains were sequenced from one sample in a study of blood T cell repertoires in COVID-19. Assay: immunoSEQ multiplex PCR; the TCRdb copy retains only in-frame clones and omits some. The sample has some 140,000 clones, 65% to 80% seen once. The sample comprised peripheral blood. These receptors all come from a man at least 80 years old with acute or convalescent COVID-19.

V is TRBV10-1 and J is TRBJ2-3, with a weak D call TRBD2 (5 bases). The CDR3 length is 13 residues. Trimming removed 5 bases at V and 2 bases at J, with 8 bases between. CDR1 and CDR2 from the germline V gene are WNHNN and SYGVQD (reference sequence). The CDR3 protein is CASSWENTDTQYF. Here the CDR3 DNA reads TGCGCCAGCAGTTGGGAGAACACAGATACGCAGTATTTT.

The chain carries TRBV5-1 and TRBJ1-1; D may be TRBD1 (5 bases). CDR1 is SGHRS, CDR2 YFSETQ, per germline. The CDR3 runs to 12 residues. V gave up 0 bases and J gave up 9 bases, with 9 bases separating them. The CDR3 sequence is CASSLDPGQAFF. The DNA for the CDR3 is TGCGCCAGCAGCTTGGATCCAGGGCAAGCTTTCTTT.

The chain is built from TRBV24-1 and TRBJ2-5, with D possibly TRBD1 on 6 matching bases. The CDR3 runs 13 residues. V lost 3 bases to trimming and J lost 4 bases, with 8 bases between them. Germline CDR1 KGHDR, CDR2 SFDVKD. CDR3 region: CATSDGGTETQYF. The CDR3 DNA sequence: TGTGCCACCAGTGATGGGGGCACAGAGACCCAGTACTTC.

The rearrangement uses TRBV9 and TRBJ1-3; TRBD1 agrees at 9 bases. The CDR3 runs 15 residues. Germline V gene sequence: CDR1 SGDLS, CDR2 YYNGEE. J gave up 3 bases and V 1 base, and 2 bases lay outside the gene matches. CDR3 DNA: TGTGCCAGCAGCGTAATGACAGGGGGTGGAAACACCATATATTTT. It yields the protein CASSVMTGGGNTIYF.

The genes are TRBV7-3 and TRBJ2-7; 8 bases are a match to TRBD1. The CDR3 sequence is 14 residues long. The germline gives CDR1 SGHTA, CDR2 FQGTGA. V gave up 3 bases and J gave up 7 bases; unmatched junction bases: 8. Here the CDR3 reads CASSFSGQGGEQYF. CDR3 sequence (DNA): TGTGCCAGCAGCTTCTCCGGACAGGGTGGGGAGCAGTACTTC.

V usage is TRBV2 and J usage is TRBJ1-5, with no clear D. The germline V and J ends were trimmed by 7 bases and 0 bases, with 10 bases remaining between them. This CDR3 spans 14 amino acids. The germline V gene has CDR1 SNHLY and CDR2 FYNNEI. This CDR3 is CASNRAYSNQPQHF. The CDR3 DNA follows: TGTGCCAGCAATCGAGCTTATAGCAATCAGCCCCAGCATTTT.

The DNA for the CDR3 is TGTGCCAGCAGCTTAAACCGGAACATTCAGTACTTC. Translated, it gives CASSLNRNIQYF. This chain connects TRBV5-6 to TRBJ2-4; D is ambiguous. Trimming removed 2 bases at V and 7 bases at J, with 7 bases between. This CDR3 comprises 12 residues. CDR1 is SGHDT and CDR2 is YYEEEE in the germline V gene.

The J gene is TRBJ2-3, the V gene TRBV4-3, with TRBD2 as a possible D gene (7 bases). Germline assignment: CDR1 LGHNA and CDR2 YSLEER. V lost 2 bases and J 5 bases, leaving 17 bases between the germline ends. This CDR3 region has 16 residues. As DNA, the CDR3 is TGCGCCAGCAGCCAAAATTTAGGGGGGGCAAGAGATACGCAGTATTTT. It yields the protein CASSQNLGGARDTQYF.

This clone has just one count. This chain connects TRBV7-8 to TRBJ2-1; D is possibly TRBD1 (6 bases). The CDR3 has 13 amino acids. V lost 5 bases, J lost 2 bases, and 7 bases lay in between. CDR1 SGHVS and CDR2 FQNEAQ come from the germline V gene. Written as DNA, the CDR3 is TGTGCCAGCAGCGGGGGCCCCTACAATGAGCAGTTCTTC. Protein: CASSGGPYNEQFF.

Written as DNA, the CDR3 is TGTGCCATCAGTGCCAGGGATGGAACCGGGGAGCTGTTTTTT. Translated, it gives CAISARDGTGELFF. The gene calls are TRBV10-3 and TRBJ2-2; D is possibly TRBD1 (5 bases). The CDR3 runs 14 residues. In germline, CDR1 is ENHRY, CDR2 SYGVKD. V shed 4 bases and J shed 5 bases, with 11 bases lying between them.

This clone turned up a few times. The chain combines TRBV6-6 with TRBJ2-7, with a possible D match to TRBD2 (5 bases). The CDR3 runs 14 residues. With 0 bases removed from V and 4 bases from J, the gap between germline ends came to 10 bases. Germline-derived CDR1 and CDR2 are MNHNY and SVGAGI (reference sequence). The CDR3 loop reads CASSYSSGNYEQYF. Here the CDR3 DNA reads TGTGCCAGCAGTTACTCGTCGGGGAATTACGAGCAGTACTTC.

The chain is built from TRBV28 and TRBJ1-2; D ambiguous. V lost 2 bases, J lost 8 bases, and 6 bases lay in between. The CDR3 contains 11 residues. Germline loops: CDR1 MDHEN, CDR2 SYDVKM. In DNA, the CDR3 is TGTGCCAGCAGTTTACGCGAGGGCTACACCTTC. It codes for CASSLREGYTF.

The chain joins TRBV9 to TRBJ2-7; D might be TRBD1 (5 bases). The CDR3 length is 12 residues. The germline V and J ends were trimmed by 4 bases and 4 bases, with 9 bases remaining between them. Germline V gene data show CDR1 as SGDLS and CDR2 as YYNGEE. The chain's CDR3 is CASSPQGYEQYF. CDR3 DNA: TGTGCCAGCAGCCCCCAGGGTTACGAGCAGTACTTC.

The chain recombines TRBV3-1 (or the pseudogene TRBV3-2) with TRBJ1-2, with unresolved D. V gave up 0 bases and J gave up 6 bases, with 14 bases separating them. The CDR3 covers 15 residues. From germline, CDR1 is LGHDT and CDR2 YNNKEL (reference sequence). CDR3 sequence: CASSQDWLRENGYTF. The CDR3 region has the DNA TGTGCCAGCAGCCAAGATTGGTTAAGGGAGAATGGCTACACCTTC.

The genes are TRBV5-4 and TRBJ2-7, with TRBD1 matching over 9 bases. The ends lost 4 bases at V and 2 bases at J; junction bases unmatched: 4. CDR1 is SGHNT and CDR2 is YYREEE in the germline V gene (reference sequence). CDR3 length: 14 amino acids. The CDR3 DNA follows: TGTGCCAGCAGCCCGGACAGGGGAACCTACGAGCAGTACTTC. Translation: CASSPDRGTYEQYF. Supplemented by reference TRBV5-4 and TRBJ2-7, the full variable domain reads ETGVTQSPTHLIKTRGQQVTLRCSSQSGHNTVSWYQQALGQGPQFIFQYYREEENGRGNFPPRFSGLQFPNYSSELNVNALELDDSALYLCASSPDRGTYEQYFGPGTRLTVT.

The rearrangement uses TRBV7-9 and TRBJ1-5, with D tentatively TRBD1 (6 bases). The V and J ends lost 1 base and 1 base respectively, with 8 bases between them. Germline V gives CDR1 SEHNR, CDR2 FQNEAQ (reference sequence). The CDR3 length is 15 residues. DNA for the CDR3: TGTGCCAGCAGCTTAGAGGGGGTCAGCAATCAGCCCCAGCATTTT. As protein: CASSLEGVSNQPQHF.

The chain couples TRBV2 to TRBJ2-1; 8 bases are a match to TRBD2. In germline, CDR1 is SNHLY, CDR2 FYNNEI. V lost 6 bases, J lost 5 bases, and 9 bases stayed unmatched. The CDR3 is 15 amino acids. Here the CDR3 DNA reads TGTGCCAGCAGGGTCCCGGGGGGGGCCCACAATGAGCAGTTCTTC. This codes for CASRVPGGAHNEQFF.

V and J are TRBV20-1 and TRBJ2-7; a possible D gene is TRBD2 (5 bases). Germline CDR1 and CDR2: DFQATT and SNEGSKA (reference sequence). The CDR3 runs 12 residues. V dropped 3 bases and J dropped 5 bases, with 11 bases sitting between them. The CDR3 sequence is CSASTADDEQYF. The CDR3 DNA is TGCAGTGCTAGTACAGCGGATGACGAGCAGTACTTC.

This clone was detected once. The chain is built from TRBV5-6 and TRBJ2-7; D is uncertain. The CDR3 sequence is 12 residues long. Germline values: CDR1 SGHDT, CDR2 YYEEEE. Trimming removed 0 bases at V and 2 bases at J, with 3 bases between. The CDR3 DNA is TGTGCCAGCAGCTTGGGTACCTACGAGCAGTACTTC. Protein sequence: CASSLGTYEQYF.

The chain couples TRBV5-1 to TRBJ2-1, with 7 nucleotides matching TRBD2. This CDR3 has 15 residues. Germline CDR1 is SGHRS and CDR2 is YFSETQ. V shed 0 bases, J shed 4 bases, and the junction held 4 bases outside the gene matches. This CDR3 reads CASSLEASGYNEQFF. In DNA, the CDR3 is TGCGCCAGCAGCTTGGAAGCTAGCGGATACAATGAGCAGTTCTTC.